The present T cell receptor beta chain was sequenced within a study of blood T cell repertoires in COVID-19. Looking at the study overall: Both acute and convalescent COVID-19 samples were obtained from the United States, Italy and Spain.

Categorization into cohorts depended on clinical history that participants reported. Two consecutive negative NP/OP PCR tests, clearance, or resolved symptoms defined Cohort 3 recovery. TCRdb keeps only in-frame clones here, not all; method: immunoSEQ multiplex PCR. Among under 200,000 clones listed, 70% to 90% were seen once. With V trimmed by 2 bases and J by 5 bases, 6 bases remained unmatched. Germline loops: CDR1 SEHNR, CDR2 FQNEAQ (reference sequence). The CDR3 covers 15 residues. The chain joins TRBV7-9 to TRBJ2-1; 7 bases are a match to TRBD1. The TCR sequence derives from a woman aged 50 to 60 who had recovered from COVID-19. The sequenced sample consisted of PBMCs or T cells enriched from blood (not recorded which). The CDR3 spells CASSLFEGADNEQFF. The DNA for the CDR3 is TGTGCCAGCAGCTTATTTGAGGGGGCAGACAATGAGCAGTTCTTC.